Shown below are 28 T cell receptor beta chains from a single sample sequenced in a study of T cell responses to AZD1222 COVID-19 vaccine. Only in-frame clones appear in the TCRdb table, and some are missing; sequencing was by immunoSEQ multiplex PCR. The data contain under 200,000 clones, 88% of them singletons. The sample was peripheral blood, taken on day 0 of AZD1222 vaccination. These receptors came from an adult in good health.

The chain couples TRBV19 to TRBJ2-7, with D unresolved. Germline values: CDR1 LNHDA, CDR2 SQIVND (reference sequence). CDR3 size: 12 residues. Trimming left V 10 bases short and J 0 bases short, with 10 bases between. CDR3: CATIGPSYEQYF. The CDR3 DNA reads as TGTGCCACCATAGGACCCTCCTACGAGCAGTACTTC.

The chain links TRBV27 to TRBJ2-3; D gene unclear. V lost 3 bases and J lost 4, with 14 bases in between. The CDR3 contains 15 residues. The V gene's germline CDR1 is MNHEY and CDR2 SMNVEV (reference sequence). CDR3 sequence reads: CASSLYSFTSDTQYF. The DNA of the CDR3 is TGTGCCAGCAGTTTGTACAGCTTCACATCAGATACGCAGTATTTT.

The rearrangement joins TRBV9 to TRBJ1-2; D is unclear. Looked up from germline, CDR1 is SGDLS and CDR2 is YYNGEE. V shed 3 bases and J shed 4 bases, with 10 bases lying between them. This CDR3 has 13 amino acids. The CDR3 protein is CASSADTLYGYTF. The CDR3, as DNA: TGTGCCAGCAGCGCCGACACGCTCTATGGCTACACCTTC.

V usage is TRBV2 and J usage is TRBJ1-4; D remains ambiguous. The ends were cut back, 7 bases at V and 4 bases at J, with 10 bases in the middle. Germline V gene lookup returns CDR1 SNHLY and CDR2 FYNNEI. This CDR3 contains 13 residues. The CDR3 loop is CASMEGVNEKLFF. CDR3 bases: TGTGCCAGCATGGAAGGAGTTAATGAAAAACTGTTTTTT.

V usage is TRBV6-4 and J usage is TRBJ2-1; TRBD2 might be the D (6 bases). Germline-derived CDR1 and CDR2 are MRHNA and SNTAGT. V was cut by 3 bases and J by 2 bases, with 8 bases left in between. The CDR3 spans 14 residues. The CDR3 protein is CASSDGGTYNEQFF. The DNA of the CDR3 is TGTGCCAGCAGTGATGGGGGGACCTACAATGAGCAGTTCTTC.

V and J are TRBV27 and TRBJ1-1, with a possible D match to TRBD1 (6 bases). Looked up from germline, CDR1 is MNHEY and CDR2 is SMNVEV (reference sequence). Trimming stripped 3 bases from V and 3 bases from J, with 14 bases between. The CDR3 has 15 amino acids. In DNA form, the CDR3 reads TGTGCCAGCAGTTTTCTGGGGGGCGGGTACACTGAAGCTTTCTTT. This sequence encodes CASSFLGGGYTEAFF.

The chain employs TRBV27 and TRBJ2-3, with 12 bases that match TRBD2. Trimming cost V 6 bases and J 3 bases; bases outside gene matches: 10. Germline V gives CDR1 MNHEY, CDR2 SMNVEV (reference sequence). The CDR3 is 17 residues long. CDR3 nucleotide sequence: TGTGCCAGCAGGCCAACTCCCGGACTAGCGGGGACAGATACGCAGTATTTT. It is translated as CASRPTPGLAGTDTQYF.

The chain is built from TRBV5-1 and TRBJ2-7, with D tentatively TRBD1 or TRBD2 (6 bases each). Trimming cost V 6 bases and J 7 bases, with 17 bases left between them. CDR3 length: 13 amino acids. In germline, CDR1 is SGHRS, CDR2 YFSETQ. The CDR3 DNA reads TGCGCCAGCACCGCCTCGGGGGCTGGAGAGCAGTACTTC. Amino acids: CASTASGAGEQYF.

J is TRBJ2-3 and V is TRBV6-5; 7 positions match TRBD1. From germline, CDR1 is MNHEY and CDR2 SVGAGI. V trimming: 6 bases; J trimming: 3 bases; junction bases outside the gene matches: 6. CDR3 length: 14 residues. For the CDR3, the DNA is TGTGCCAGCAGACAGGGGACGGGGACAGATACGCAGTATTTT. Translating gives CASRQGTGTDTQYF.

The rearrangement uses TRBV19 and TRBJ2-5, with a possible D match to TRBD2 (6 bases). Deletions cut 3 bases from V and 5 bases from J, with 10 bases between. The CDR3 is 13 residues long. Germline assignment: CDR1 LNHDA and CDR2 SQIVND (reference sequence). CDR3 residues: CASSIGGYETQYF. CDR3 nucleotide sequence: TGTGCCAGTAGTATCGGGGGATACGAGACCCAGTACTTC.

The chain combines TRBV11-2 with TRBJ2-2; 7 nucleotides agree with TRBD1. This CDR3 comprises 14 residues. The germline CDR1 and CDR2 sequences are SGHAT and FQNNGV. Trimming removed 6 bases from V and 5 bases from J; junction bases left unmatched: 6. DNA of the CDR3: TGTGCCAGCAGTTCGGGACAGATAACCGGGGAGCTGTTTTTT. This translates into CASSSGQITGELFF.

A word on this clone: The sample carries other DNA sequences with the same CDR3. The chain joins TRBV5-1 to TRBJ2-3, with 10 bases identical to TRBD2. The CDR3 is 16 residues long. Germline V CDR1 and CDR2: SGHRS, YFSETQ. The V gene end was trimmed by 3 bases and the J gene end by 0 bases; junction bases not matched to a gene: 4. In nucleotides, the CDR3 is TGCGCCAGCAGCTCCGGACTAGCGGCCAGCACAGATACGCAGTATTTT. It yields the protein CASSSGLAASTDTQYF.

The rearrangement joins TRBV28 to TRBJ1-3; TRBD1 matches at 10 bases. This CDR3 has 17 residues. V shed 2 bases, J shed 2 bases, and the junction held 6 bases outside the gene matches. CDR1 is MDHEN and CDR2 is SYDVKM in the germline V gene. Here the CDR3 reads CASSLRGTGVTGNTIYF. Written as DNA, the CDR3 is TGTGCCAGCAGTTTACGGGGGACAGGGGTGACTGGAAACACCATATATTTT.

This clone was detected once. CDR3 coding DNA: TGCAGTGGGTATCAGGAGACCCAGTACTTC. Amino acid sequence: CSGYQETQYF. This sequence joins TRBV20-1 and TRBJ2-5, with D hard to call. V lost 7 bases, J lost 5 bases, and 8 bases lay in between. This CDR3 comprises 10 residues. CDR1 and CDR2 (germline): DFQATT, SNEGSKA (reference sequence).

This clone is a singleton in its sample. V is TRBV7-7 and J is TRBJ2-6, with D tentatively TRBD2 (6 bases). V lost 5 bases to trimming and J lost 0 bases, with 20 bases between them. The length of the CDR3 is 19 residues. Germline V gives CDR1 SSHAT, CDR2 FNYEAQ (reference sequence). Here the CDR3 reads CASSQLPEGLNSGANVLTF. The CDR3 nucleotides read TGTGCCAGCAGCCAACTTCCTGAGGGACTGAACTCTGGGGCCAACGTCCTGACTTTC.

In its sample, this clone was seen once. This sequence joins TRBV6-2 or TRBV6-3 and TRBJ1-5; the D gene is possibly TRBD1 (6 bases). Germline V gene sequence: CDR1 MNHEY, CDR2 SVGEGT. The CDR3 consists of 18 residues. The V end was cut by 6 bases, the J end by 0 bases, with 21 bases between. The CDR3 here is CASSSGGALTYSNQPQHF. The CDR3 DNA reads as TGTGCCAGCAGCTCCGGGGGGGCCCTTACCTATAGCAATCAGCCCCAGCATTTT.

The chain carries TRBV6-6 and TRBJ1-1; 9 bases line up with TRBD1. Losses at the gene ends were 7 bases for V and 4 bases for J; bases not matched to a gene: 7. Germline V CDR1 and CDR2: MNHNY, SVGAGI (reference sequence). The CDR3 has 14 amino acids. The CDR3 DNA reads TGTGCCAGCACCAAACCGGGACAGGGCACTGAAGCTTTCTTT. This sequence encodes CASTKPGQGTEAFF.

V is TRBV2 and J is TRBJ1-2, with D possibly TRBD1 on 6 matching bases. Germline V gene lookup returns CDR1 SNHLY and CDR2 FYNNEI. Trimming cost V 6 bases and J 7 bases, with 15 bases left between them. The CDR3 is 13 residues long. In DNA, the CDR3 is TGTGCCAGCAGAGAACAGGGAATGAGTGGCTACACCTTC. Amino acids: CASREQGMSGYTF.

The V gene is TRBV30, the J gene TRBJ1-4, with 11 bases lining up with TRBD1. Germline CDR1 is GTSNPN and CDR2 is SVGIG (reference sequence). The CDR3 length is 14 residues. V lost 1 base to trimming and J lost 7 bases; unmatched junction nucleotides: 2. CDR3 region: CAWSGGTGGEKLFF. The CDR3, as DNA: TGTGCCTGGAGTGGCGGGACAGGGGGTGAAAAACTGTTTTTT.

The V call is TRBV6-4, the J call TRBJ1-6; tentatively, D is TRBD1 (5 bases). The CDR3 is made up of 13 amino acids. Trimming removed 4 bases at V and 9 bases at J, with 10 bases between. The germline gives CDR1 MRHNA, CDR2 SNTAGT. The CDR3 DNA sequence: TGTGCCAGCAGTGTGCAGGGAGGTTCACCCCTCCACTTT. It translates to CASSVQGGSPLHF.

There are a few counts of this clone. CDR3 in amino acids: CATMGNTGELFF. The CDR3 region has the DNA TGTGCCACCATGGGAAACACCGGGGAGCTGTTTTTT. V is TRBV27 and J is TRBJ2-2; D not certain. The CDR3 covers 12 residues. V gave up 10 bases and J gave up 2 bases, with 8 bases separating them. Germline lookup yields CDR1 MNHEY and CDR2 SMNVEV (reference sequence).

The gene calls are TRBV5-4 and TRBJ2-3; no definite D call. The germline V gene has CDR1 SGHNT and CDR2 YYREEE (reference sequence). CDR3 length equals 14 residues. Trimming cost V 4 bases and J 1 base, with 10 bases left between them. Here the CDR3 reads CASSLAVGTDTQYF. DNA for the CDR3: TGTGCCAGCAGCCTGGCGGTAGGCACAGATACGCAGTATTTT.

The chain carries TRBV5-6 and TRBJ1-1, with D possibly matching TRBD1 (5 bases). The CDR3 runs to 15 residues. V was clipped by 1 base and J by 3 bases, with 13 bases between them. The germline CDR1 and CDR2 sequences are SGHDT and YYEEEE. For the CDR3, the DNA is TGTGCCAGCAGCTTGAACGGGGGGAGTGACACTGAAGCTTTCTTT. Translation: CASSLNGGSDTEAFF.

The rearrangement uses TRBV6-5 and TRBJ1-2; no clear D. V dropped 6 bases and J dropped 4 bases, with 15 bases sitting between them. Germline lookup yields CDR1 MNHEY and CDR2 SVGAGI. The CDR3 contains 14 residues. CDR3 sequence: CASRAVVAVYGYTF. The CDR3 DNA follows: TGTGCCAGCAGAGCAGTCGTCGCGGTCTATGGCTACACCTTC.

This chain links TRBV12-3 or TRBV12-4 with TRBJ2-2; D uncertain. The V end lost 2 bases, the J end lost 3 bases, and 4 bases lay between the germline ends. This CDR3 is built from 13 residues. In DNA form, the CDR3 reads TGTGCCAGCAGTTTAAGCCACACCGGGGAGCTGTTTTTT. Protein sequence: CASSLSHTGELFF.

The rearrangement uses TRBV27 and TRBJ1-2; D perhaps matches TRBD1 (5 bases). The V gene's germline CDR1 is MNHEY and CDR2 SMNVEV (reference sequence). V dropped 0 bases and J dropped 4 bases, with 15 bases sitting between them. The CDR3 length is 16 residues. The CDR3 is CASSLSGAREGYGYTF. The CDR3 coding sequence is TGTGCCAGCAGTTTATCAGGGGCCCGAGAGGGCTATGGCTACACCTTC.

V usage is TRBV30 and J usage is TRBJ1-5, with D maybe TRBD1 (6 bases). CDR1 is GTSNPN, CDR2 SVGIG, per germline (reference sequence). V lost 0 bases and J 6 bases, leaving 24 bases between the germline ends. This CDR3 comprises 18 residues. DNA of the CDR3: TGTGCCTGGAGTGTCCCGGGACAATTAAGGTCCATATTTCAGCCCCAGCATTTT. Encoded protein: CAWSVPGQLRSIFQPQHF. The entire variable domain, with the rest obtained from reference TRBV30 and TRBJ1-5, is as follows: SQTIHQWPATLVQPVGSPLSLECTVEGTSNPNLYWYRQAAGRGLQLLFYSVGIGQISSEVPQNLSASRPQDRQFILSSKKLLLSDSGFYLCAWSVPGQLRSIFQPQHFGDGTRLSIL.

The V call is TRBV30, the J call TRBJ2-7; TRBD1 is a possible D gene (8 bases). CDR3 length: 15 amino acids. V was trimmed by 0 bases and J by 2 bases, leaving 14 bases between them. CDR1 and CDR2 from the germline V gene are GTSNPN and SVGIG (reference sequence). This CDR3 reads CAWSVGTGGAYEQYF. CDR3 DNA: TGTGCCTGGAGTGTGGGCACAGGGGGGGCCTACGAGCAGTACTTC.